The 9 T cell receptor beta chains presented below share a single source sample, sequenced in a study of regulatory T cells in long-lasting Graves disease (dated by TCRdb to about 2021). The time point label corresponds to: newly diagnosed GD, antithyroid drugs for less than 3 months. RNA was extracted from PBMCs in TRIzol for both TCR sequencing and RNA sequencing. The protocol used for the library was multiplex PCR. For sequencing, an Illumina HiSeq 4000 was employed. To build TCR beta libraries, CDR3 regions were amplified by Arm-PCR using iRepertoire HTBI primers. TCRdb reworked the public reads: Q25 trimming with fastp, MiXCR clone assembly, productive beta chains retained. A single entry per CDR3 protein holds the most common genes and DNA from its merged rows. The sample data list 500,000 or so distinct CDR3 sequences, and roughly 15% of these were observed just once. The ten largest make up approximately 15% of the sample.

This sample also appeared in a second study, on T cells in Graves' hyperthyroidism and ophthalmopathy.

Sequences were derived from peripheral blood mononuclear cells (PBMCs), sampled at new diagnosis, from a patient treated with antithyroid drugs. These TCRs come from a woman between 50 and 59 years old with Graves disease. Donor details come from another sample of the same person, matched by shared clones.

V and J are TRBV28 and TRBJ1-1, with D maybe TRBD1 (5 bases). CDR3 length equals 14 residues. Germline V gene lookup returns CDR1 MDHEN and CDR2 SYDVKM. V was cut by 7 bases and J by 11 bases, with 23 bases left in between. This CDR3 is CASTNHASREEAFF. The DNA for the CDR3 is TGTGCCAGCACCAACCACGCTTCCAGGGAGGAGGCTTTCTTT.

The chain uses TRBV4-1 and TRBJ2-4; D perhaps matches TRBD1 (6 bases). Trimming stripped 3 bases from V and 0 bases from J, with 15 bases between. Germline-derived CDR1 and CDR2 are MGHRA and YSYEKL. The CDR3 has 17 residues. The CDR3 is CASSHPRTELAKNIQYF. The CDR3 region has the DNA TGCGCCAGCAGCCACCCACGGACAGAACTAGCCAAAAACATTCAGTACTTC.

This clonotype was counted between two and nine times. The chain is built from TRBV10-3 and TRBJ2-6; no clear D. This CDR3 comprises 17 residues. Trimming took 2 bases from V and 0 from J, leaving 11 bases between them. CDR1 is ENHRY and CDR2 is SYGVKD in the germline V gene. Here the CDR3 reads CAISEEVAVSGANVLTF. Here the CDR3 DNA reads TGTGCCATCAGTGAGGAAGTGGCCGTCTCTGGGGCCAACGTCCTGACTTTC.

V gene TRBV13 combines with J gene TRBJ2-1, with 13 nucleotides matching TRBD2. V dropped 2 bases and J dropped 1; count of bases not matched to a gene: 5. CDR1 is PRHDT, CDR2 FYEKMQ, per germline (reference sequence). The length of the CDR3 is 18 residues. The CDR3 loop reads CASSLRLAGGESYNEQFF. The CDR3 DNA follows: TGTGCCAGCAGCTTACGACTAGCGGGAGGTGAATCCTACAATGAGCAGTTCTTC.

V gene TRBV25-1 combines with J gene TRBJ2-7; D uncertain. Looked up from germline, CDR1 is MGHDK and CDR2 is SYGVNS. The CDR3 runs 15 residues. Deletions cut 5 bases from V and 0 bases from J, with 14 bases between. DNA for the CDR3: TGTGCCAGCAGTTTTCATCGGGCCAACTCCTACGAGCAGTACTTC. It is translated as CASSFHRANSYEQYF.

This clonotype was recorded at least ten times. The rearrangement joins TRBV6-2 or TRBV6-3 to TRBJ1-5; 9 nucleotides match TRBD1. The CDR3 sequence is 15 residues long. J gave up 3 bases and V 6 bases, and 6 bases lay outside the gene matches. Germline-derived CDR1 and CDR2 are MNHEY and SVGEGT. The CDR3 region is CASSFRTGANQPQHF. The CDR3, as DNA: TGTGCCAGCAGCTTTCGGACAGGGGCCAATCAGCCCCAGCATTTT.

This clonotype was seen repeatedly, ten times or more. V and J are TRBV30 and TRBJ2-5, with 9 bases lining up with TRBD2. The CDR3 totals 16 residues. The V gene end was trimmed by 2 bases and the J gene end by 2 bases; junction bases not matched to a gene: 9. Germline V gives CDR1 GTSNPN, CDR2 SVGIG (reference sequence). CDR3 nucleotides: TGTGCCTGGAGTAGGGCGGGAGGGCCTAAGCAAGAGACCCAGTACTTC. Encoded protein: CAWSRAGGPKQETQYF.

This clonotype was detected ten times or more. The chain is built from TRBV29-1 and TRBJ2-3; D uncertain. The CDR3 has 13 residues. Germline V lookup: CDR1 SQVTM, CDR2 ANQGSEA. The V gene lost 0 bases and the J gene lost 4 bases, with 8 bases spanning the gap. CDR3 nucleotides: TGCAGCGTTGAAGATCTGGTCCCAGATACGCAGTATTTT. Translation: CSVEDLVPDTQYF.

The chain has TRBV20-1 and TRBJ1-1, with unresolved D. Germline-derived CDR1 and CDR2 are DFQATT and SNEGSKA (reference sequence). This CDR3 has 13 residues. V was cut by 4 bases and J by 0 bases, with 9 bases left in between. CDR3: CSAIPRMNTEAFF. Written as DNA, the CDR3 is TGCAGTGCTATACCTAGAATGAACACTGAAGCTTTCTTT.